Listed below are T cell receptor beta chains from one sample, sequenced in a study of identical twins. TCRdb used MiXCR to reprocess the 5' RACE reads, holding one entry per CDR3 protein. The data contain around 530,000 distinct CDR3 sequences, about 16% of them singletons. The sample also formed part of further work on yellow fever vaccine responses in identical twins.

The sequenced sample consisted of CD4+ T cells sorted from blood. These receptors were obtained from a young woman in good health. Both conserved end residues are trimmed from each CDR3. Each record gives: J gene, V gene, D gene, CDR3 protein. A D gene is named only where the DNA matches it firmly.

j_gene: TRBJ1-1
v_gene: TRBV29-1
d_gene: .
CDR3aa: SVEDVTRSGTEAF

j_gene: TRBJ1-1
v_gene: TRBV15
d_gene: TRBD1
CDR3aa: ATSWGTVNTEAF

j_gene: TRBJ2-1
v_gene: TRBV12-3/TRBV12-4
d_gene: .
CDR3aa: ASSLTQTTNEQF

j_gene: TRBJ2-1
v_gene: TRBV28
d_gene: .
CDR3aa: ASSQIFPSINEQF

j_gene: TRBJ2-3
v_gene: TRBV5-5
d_gene: .
CDR3aa: ASSPWDKDTDTQY

j_gene: TRBJ2-3
v_gene: TRBV6-1
d_gene: .
CDR3aa: ASRHETSYTQY

j_gene: TRBJ2-2
v_gene: TRBV2
d_gene: .
CDR3aa: ASSVSWLTKTGELF

j_gene: TRBJ2-1
v_gene: TRBV20-1
d_gene: TRBD2
CDR3aa: SVIGLAGAVEQF

j_gene: TRBJ2-2
v_gene: TRBV20-1
d_gene: .
CDR3aa: SARNTLDVSGELF

j_gene: TRBJ1-4
v_gene: TRBV10-3
d_gene: .
CDR3aa: AISEERSTATNEKLF

j_gene: TRBJ2-1
v_gene: TRBV28
d_gene: TRBD2
CDR3aa: ASSLAGINEQF

j_gene: TRBJ1-6
v_gene: TRBV6-1
d_gene: TRBD1
CDR3aa: ASSRQGGNSPLH

j_gene: TRBJ1-2
v_gene: TRBV7-9
d_gene: .
CDR3aa: ASSLGQAFGGYT

j_gene: TRBJ1-5
v_gene: TRBV10-3
d_gene: TRBD1
CDR3aa: AIGQGANQPQH

j_gene: TRBJ1-5
v_gene: TRBV11-2
d_gene: .
CDR3aa: ASSSLGPNQPQH

j_gene: TRBJ2-2
v_gene: TRBV5-1
d_gene: TRBD1
CDR3aa: ASRTGKVDTGELF

j_gene: TRBJ2-1
v_gene: TRBV5-5
d_gene: .
CDR3aa: ASSLALAGNEQF

j_gene: TRBJ2-1
v_gene: TRBV24-1
d_gene: TRBD2
CDR3aa: ATSDPLAGGPRNEQF

j_gene: TRBJ2-2
v_gene: TRBV4-1
d_gene: TRBD2
CDR3aa: ASSQGGPGLAGGGELF

j_gene: TRBJ1-1
v_gene: TRBV5-1
d_gene: .
CDR3aa: ASSPLVGLNTEAF

j_gene: TRBJ2-3
v_gene: TRBV2
d_gene: TRBD2
CDR3aa: ASRRLAGGYTDTQY

j_gene: TRBJ2-7
v_gene: TRBV4-2
d_gene: TRBD1
CDR3aa: ASSQDPTGDEQY

j_gene: TRBJ1-5
v_gene: TRBV5-1
d_gene: TRBD1
CDR3aa: ASSVGTGTSNQPQH

j_gene: TRBJ2-1
v_gene: TRBV7-9
d_gene: TRBD2
CDR3aa: ASSLRTSGGDYEQF

j_gene: TRBJ2-2
v_gene: TRBV7-9
d_gene: .
CDR3aa: ASSLIRANTGELF

j_gene: TRBJ1-1
v_gene: TRBV20-1
d_gene: .
CDR3aa: SAGRVPSTEAF

j_gene: TRBJ1-2
v_gene: TRBV20-1
d_gene: TRBD1
CDR3aa: SAPQGARGYT

j_gene: TRBJ2-2
v_gene: TRBV3-1
d_gene: .
CDR3aa: ASSRGHMTTGELF

j_gene: TRBJ2-3
v_gene: TRBV7-7
d_gene: .
CDR3aa: ASSPEFGLTTDTQY

j_gene: TRBJ2-4
v_gene: TRBV6-1
d_gene: .
CDR3aa: ASSEGAGTQNIQY

j_gene: TRBJ2-5
v_gene: TRBV14
d_gene: TRBD2
CDR3aa: ASSPDSGSYETQY

j_gene: TRBJ1-3
v_gene: TRBV28
d_gene: .
CDR3aa: ATAESGNTIY

j_gene: TRBJ2-2
v_gene: TRBV5-1
d_gene: TRBD1
CDR3aa: ASSISGQGVVGELF

j_gene: TRBJ2-3
v_gene: TRBV28
d_gene: .
CDR3aa: ASSSPHSTDTQY

j_gene: TRBJ2-1
v_gene: TRBV12-3/TRBV12-4
d_gene: TRBD2
CDR3aa: ASSEGTNRSF

j_gene: TRBJ2-2
v_gene: TRBV24-1
d_gene: .
CDR3aa: ATSGIGVPGELF

j_gene: TRBJ1-1
v_gene: TRBV20-1
d_gene: .
CDR3aa: SARVSTVNTEAF

j_gene: TRBJ2-4
v_gene: TRBV28
d_gene: .
CDR3aa: ASSLIRENIQY

j_gene: TRBJ2-3
v_gene: TRBV24-1
d_gene: .
CDR3aa: ATSDKYGDTQY

j_gene: TRBJ1-1
v_gene: TRBV20-1
d_gene: .
CDR3aa: SARDGKAPGTEAF

j_gene: TRBJ1-2
v_gene: TRBV12-3/TRBV12-4
d_gene: .
CDR3aa: ASRSEPGLVYGYT

j_gene: TRBJ2-3
v_gene: TRBV5-1
d_gene: .
CDR3aa: ASSFGSHLTDTQY

j_gene: TRBJ2-1
v_gene: TRBV12-3/TRBV12-4
d_gene: .
CDR3aa: ASSPRGIGGYNEQF

j_gene: TRBJ2-1
v_gene: TRBV7-2
d_gene: .
CDR3aa: ASSHLRGRGLYNEQF